This TCR beta chain was captured in a study of blood T cell repertoires in COVID-19. Study overall: Sources were T cells, B-cell-depleted T cells, or PBMCs; the material itself was cDNA or gDNA.

TCRdb keeps only in-frame clones here, not all; method: immunoSEQ multiplex PCR. The table lists 140,000 to 150,000 clones, 84% of them singletons. The V gene lost 1 base and the J gene lost 4 bases, with 8 bases spanning the gap. The CDR3 contains 13 residues. Germline V gene sequence: CDR1 SGHTS, CDR2 YDEGEE. Source material: peripheral blood. The V and J genes are TRBV5-8 and TRBJ1-2; the D is unclear. This receptor was taken from a human donor in a cohort sampled during active COVID-19. CDR3 region: CASSLSGLYGYTF. CDR3 nucleotide sequence: TGTGCCAGCAGCTTGAGCGGGCTCTATGGCTACACCTTC. Full variable domain (rest looked up from reference TRBV5-8 and TRBJ1-2): EAGVTQSPTHLIKTRGQQATLRCSPISGHTSVYWYQQALGLGLQFLLWYDEGEERNRGNFPPRFSGRQFPNYSSELNVNALELEDSALYLCASSLSGLYGYTFGSGTRLTVV.